This T cell receptor beta chain was sequenced for a study of blood T cell repertoires in COVID-19. Sequenced by immunoSEQ multiplex PCR; TCRdb stores in-frame clones only, minus some. The data hold about 200,000 clones, with approximately 91% observed a single time. This CDR3 spans 16 amino acids. Looked up from germline, CDR1 is SGHAT and CDR2 is FQNNGV. J lost 4 bases, V lost 5 bases, and 6 bases had no gene match. The gene calls are TRBV11-2 and TRBJ2-3; TRBD2 matches at 13 bases. What was sequenced was peripheral blood. This receptor was obtained from a woman aged 40 to 50 with acute or convalescent COVID-19. CDR3 sequence: CASSQTSGGVADTQYF. The CDR3 DNA is TGTGCCAGCAGCCAAACTAGCGGGGGGGTAGCAGATACGCAGTATTTT.